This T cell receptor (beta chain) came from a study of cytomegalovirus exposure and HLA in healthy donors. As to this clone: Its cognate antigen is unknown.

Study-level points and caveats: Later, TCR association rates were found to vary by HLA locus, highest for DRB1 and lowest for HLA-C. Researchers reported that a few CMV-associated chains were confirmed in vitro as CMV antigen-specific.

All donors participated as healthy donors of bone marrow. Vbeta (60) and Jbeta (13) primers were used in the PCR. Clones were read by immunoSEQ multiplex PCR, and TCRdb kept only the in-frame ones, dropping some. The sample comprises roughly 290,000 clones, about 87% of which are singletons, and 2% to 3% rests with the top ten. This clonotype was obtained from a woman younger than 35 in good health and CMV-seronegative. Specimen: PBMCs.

This CDR3 is CASSLQSLEAFF. The CDR3 DNA reads TGTGCCAGCAGCTTACAAAGCCTTGAAGCTTTCTTT. The chain combines TRBV7-2 with TRBJ1-1; D ambiguous. The germline CDR1 and CDR2 sequences are SGHTA and FQGNSA. The CDR3 sequence is 12 residues long. Deletions cut 2 bases from V and 7 bases from J, with 8 bases between.